The clone carrying this TCR beta chain was detected only once. Germline assignment: CDR1 MNHEY and CDR2 SVGAGI. CDR3 size: 11 residues. Trimming cost V 2 bases and J 9 bases, with 8 bases left between them. The data originate from a study of control samples from healthy donors and cancer patients. Data came from immunoSEQ multiplex PCR; TCRdb stores just in-frame clones and leaves some out. The sample holds about 70,000 clones, around four fifths seen once. The chain combines TRBV6-5 with TRBJ2-7; maybe TRBD1 (6 bases). This sequence originates from a woman in her 50s with lung cancer. The sequenced material came from PBMCs. The CDR3 sequence: CASSYQGLQYF. CDR3 in DNA: TGTGCCAGCAGTTACCAGGGGTTGCAGTACTTC.